These 30 T cell receptor beta chains originate from one sample sequenced in a study of identical twins (dated by TCRdb to 2016 to 2018). The library was produced with 5' RACE. Sequencing was carried out with an Illumina HiSeq 2000. TCRdb ran its own pipeline on the public reads, namely fastp trimming at Q25 and MiXCR clone calling, and kept in-frame beta chains. Merged by CDR3 protein, the rows form single entries marked with the most common genes and DNA. In this sample the table shows some 460,000 distinct CDR3 sequences, over 12% of which occur a single time. The biggest ten clones account for about 0.53% of the sample. This sample was shared with a second study, whose subject was yellow fever vaccine responses in identical twins.

Specimen: CD4+ T cells sorted from blood. The receptors originated from a woman aged 18-30 years in good health.

The chain combines TRBV11-3 with TRBJ2-1, with TRBD1 as a possible D gene (5 bases). This CDR3 is 13 amino acids long. Germline values: CDR1 SGHNT, CDR2 YENEEA. Trimming left V 1 base short and J 9 bases short, with 10 bases between. CDR3 DNA: TGTGCCAGCAGCTTAGTGGGGCAGAGTGAGCAGTTCTTC. Amino acid sequence: CASSLVGQSEQFF.

The chain is built from TRBV9 and TRBJ1-1; D perhaps matches TRBD1 (6 bases). The V end was cut by 5 bases, the J end by 3 bases, with 20 bases between. Germline CDR1 SGDLS, CDR2 YYNGEE. The CDR3 sequence is 16 residues long. The CDR3 region has the DNA TGTGCCAGCAGTAACTTGAACAGGGTCGGTGACACTGAAGCTTTCTTT. The encoded protein is CASSNLNRVGDTEAFF.

The chain has TRBV5-1 and TRBJ1-5; possibly TRBD1 for D (6 bases). The CDR3 spans 15 residues. Trimming took off 0 bases at V and 5 bases at J, with 12 bases between the two ends. Germline V lookup: CDR1 SGHRS, CDR2 YFSETQ. CDR3 DNA sequence: TGCGCCAGCAGCTTGGCCGGGACAACATATCAGCCCCAGCATTTT. It codes for CASSLAGTTYQPQHF.

This clonotype was seen repeatedly, ten times or more. The V and J genes are TRBV5-1 and TRBJ2-2, with 8 bases aligning to TRBD1. The CDR3 runs 16 residues. V trimming: 1 base; J trimming: 4 bases; junction bases outside the gene matches: 6. Per the germline V gene, CDR1 is SGHRS and CDR2 is YFSETQ. CDR3 DNA sequence: TGCGCCAGCAGCTTGTTTAGACAGGGGCGCACCGGGGAGCTGTTTTTT. This codes for CASSLFRQGRTGELFF. Based on the CDR3 plus reference TRBV5-1 and TRBJ2-2, the full variable domain is KAGVTQTPRYLIKTRGQQVTLSCSPISGHRSVSWYQQTPGQGLQFLFEYFSETQRNKGNFPGRFSGRQFSNSRSEMNVSTLELGDSALYLCASSLFRQGRTGELFFGEGSRLTVL.

The table lists this clonotype with a few counts. V is TRBV5-1 and J is TRBJ2-7; tentatively, D is TRBD1 or TRBD2 (5 bases each). This CDR3 is built from 15 residues. Trimming removed 0 bases from V and 0 bases from J, with 10 bases in between. CDR1 SGHRS and CDR2 YFSETQ come from the germline V gene. In nucleotides, the CDR3 is TGCGCCAGCAGCTTGGAATCGGGACGCTCCTACGAGCAGTACTTC. Translation gives CASSLESGRSYEQYF. Together with reference TRBV5-1 and TRBJ2-7, the CDR3 gives the full variable domain: KAGVTQTPRYLIKTRGQQVTLSCSPISGHRSVSWYQQTPGQGLQFLFEYFSETQRNKGNFPGRFSGRQFSNSRSEMNVSTLELGDSALYLCASSLESGRSYEQYFGPGTRLTVT.

In regard to this clonotype: At one end, the junction sequence differs from germline, possibly due to a read error. The chain joins TRBV28 to TRBJ2-7; TRBD1 might be the D (5 bases). CDR3 length equals 16 residues. Germline V CDR1 and CDR2: MDHEN, SYDVKM. The CDR3 sequence: CAGSLSYDRSSYEQYF. The CDR3 DNA sequence: TGTGCCGGCAGTTTATCGTACGACAGATCTTCCTACGAGCAGTACTTC.

This clonotype turned up a few times. V gene TRBV12-3 or TRBV12-4 combines with J gene TRBJ2-7; D call uncertain. The CDR3 has 11 amino acids. The V and J ends lost 9 bases and 4 bases respectively, with 10 bases between them. This CDR3 is CASQLGYEQYF. CDR3 DNA: TGTGCCAGTCAACTTGGTTACGAGCAGTACTTC.

This rearrangement joins TRBV20-1 to TRBJ2-5; tentatively, D is TRBD1 or TRBD2 (6 bases each). The V and J ends lost 3 bases and 5 bases respectively, with 10 bases between them. CDR1 and CDR2 from the germline V gene are DFQATT and SNEGSKA (reference sequence). This CDR3 is built from 12 residues. The CDR3 reads CSAREGVETQYF. The CDR3 DNA reads as TGCAGTGCTAGGGAGGGGGTCGAGACCCAGTACTTC.

The V gene is TRBV5-1, the J gene TRBJ2-7; D not certain. The germline V gene has CDR1 SGHRS and CDR2 YFSETQ. The CDR3 runs to 15 residues. Deletions cut 0 bases from V and 0 bases from J, with 10 bases between. CDR3 in amino acids: CASSLGAIYSYEQYF. The CDR3, as DNA: TGCGCCAGCAGCTTGGGAGCAATTTACTCCTACGAGCAGTACTTC.

This clonotype was counted a few times. The V gene is TRBV15, the J gene TRBJ2-3; TRBD1 or TRBD2 may be the D gene (5 bases each). CDR1 is LNHNV, CDR2 YYDKDF, per germline (reference sequence). The CDR3 contains 12 residues. The ends were cut back, 5 bases at V and 5 bases at J, with 8 bases in the middle. CDR3 coding DNA: TGTGCCACCAGCGTGAGGGGAGATACGCAGTATTTT. This translates into CATSVRGDTQYF.

This clonotype was found a few times. The rearrangement joins TRBV11-2 to TRBJ2-7, with 13 bases that match TRBD2. The junction had 13 bases not matched to a gene; V was cut back by 2 bases and J by 3 bases. The CDR3 totals 19 residues. Germline V lookup: CDR1 SGHAT, CDR2 FQNNGV. The CDR3 region is CASSLLVNLGTSGNYEQYF. The CDR3 DNA follows: TGTGCCAGCAGCTTATTAGTCAATCTGGGGACTAGCGGGAACTACGAGCAGTACTTC.

The gene calls are TRBV2 and TRBJ1-3; D possibly corresponds to TRBD1 (5 bases). The CDR3 covers 17 residues. Per germline, CDR1 SNHLY and CDR2 FYNNEI. V lost 6 bases and J lost 1, with 19 bases in between. CDR3 coding DNA: TGTGCCAGCAGGGAAACGGGGTCAGGGTCGTCTGGAAACACCATATATTTT. Its translation: CASRETGSGSSGNTIYF.

The V gene is TRBV5-1, the J gene TRBJ2-7; 14 bases are a match to TRBD2. Germline values: CDR1 SGHRS, CDR2 YFSETQ. The CDR3 is 17 amino acids. The ends lost 1 base at V and 2 bases at J; junction bases unmatched: 5. This CDR3 reads CASSLPGLAGDPYEQYF. As DNA, the CDR3 is TGCGCCAGCAGCTTGCCGGGACTAGCGGGGGATCCCTACGAGCAGTACTTC.

This clonotype was counted ten times or more. This chain connects TRBV10-3 to TRBJ2-3, with D hard to call. CDR3 length: 11 residues. CDR1 is ENHRY and CDR2 is SYGVKD in the germline V gene. Trimming shortened V by 11 bases and J by 2 bases, and 8 bases separated the two germline ends. CDR3 protein: CAVDSTDTQYF. Here the CDR3 DNA reads TGTGCCGTCGACTCCACAGATACGCAGTATTTT.

This clonotype came up many times. This rearrangement joins TRBV6-1 to TRBJ2-5; 9 bases match TRBD2. J lost 2 bases, V lost 6 bases, and 7 bases had no gene match. This CDR3 contains 15 residues. CDR1 is MNHNS, CDR2 SASEGT, per germline. The chain's CDR3 is CASRPRLAAQETQYF. The CDR3 coding sequence is TGTGCCAGCAGGCCTAGACTAGCGGCACAAGAGACCCAGTACTTC.

In this sample, this clonotype turned up many times. The rearrangement links TRBV7-2 to TRBJ2-1; D uncertain. From germline, CDR1 is SGHTA and CDR2 FQGNSA. The germline V and J ends were trimmed by 6 bases and 6 bases, with 9 bases remaining between them. This CDR3 spans 12 amino acids. The CDR3, as DNA: TGTGCCAGCAGTCGGAACTTCAATGAGCAGTTCTTC. Its translation: CASSRNFNEQFF.

A few counts support this clonotype. This chain links TRBV10-3 with TRBJ1-2, with a possible D match to TRBD1 (5 bases). Per the germline V gene, CDR1 is ENHRY and CDR2 is SYGVKD. This CDR3 is built from 14 residues. V was trimmed by 2 bases and J by 7 bases, leaving 14 bases between them. The CDR3 loop is CAISEDRGHSGYTF. CDR3 in DNA: TGTGCCATCAGTGAGGATAGGGGCCATTCTGGCTACACCTTC.

This clonotype has just a few counts. The chain recombines TRBV20-1 with TRBJ2-7, with 8 bases aligning to TRBD2. This CDR3 has 14 residues. V was pared by 3 bases and J by 1 base, with 5 bases of the junction left unmatched. From germline, CDR1 is DFQATT and CDR2 SNEGSKA (reference sequence). The CDR3 DNA reads as TGCAGTGCTAGCCTCGGCGGGAGGTCCTACGAGCAGTACTTC. This encodes CSASLGGRSYEQYF.

This clonotype was found a few times. Written as DNA, the CDR3 is TGTGCCAGCAGCTTAGGGGTGGGGACTAGCGGGGTGACAGATACGCAGTATTTT. Translation: CASSLGVGTSGVTDTQYF. J is TRBJ2-3 and V is TRBV7-8; 13 bases align to TRBD2. The CDR3 has 18 amino acids. CDR1 is SGHVS, CDR2 FQNEAQ, per germline. Unmatched junction bases numbered 7, after V lost 1 base and J lost 3 bases. The full variable domain, in which reference TRBV7-8 and TRBJ2-3 provide the parts outside the CDR3, is GAGVSQSPRYKVAKRGQDVALRCDPISGHVSLFWYQQALGQGPEFLTYFQNEAQLDKSGLPSDRFFAERPEGSVSTLKIQRTQQEDSAVYLCASSLGVGTSGVTDTQYFGPGTRLTVL.

The V call is TRBV6-1, the J call TRBJ2-3; tentative D call: TRBD2 (5 bases). The V gene's germline CDR1 is MNHNS and CDR2 SASEGT. The CDR3 length is 15 residues. V lost 5 bases, J lost 1 base, and 13 bases lay in between. DNA for the CDR3: TGTGCCAGCAGTAGCCTAGCCGCCGGCACAGATACGCAGTATTTT. Its protein is CASSSLAAGTDTQYF.

The chain links TRBV6-1 to TRBJ2-3, with D unclear. CDR1 and CDR2 from the germline V gene are MNHNS and SASEGT. V was pared by 3 bases and J by 1 base, with 11 bases between. This CDR3 spans 15 amino acids. The CDR3 DNA follows: TGTGCCAGCAGTGATTCCGCAAGCGGCACAGATACGCAGTATTTT. Encoded protein: CASSDSASGTDTQYF.

The V and J genes are TRBV18 and TRBJ2-1; D possibly corresponds to TRBD1 (5 bases). The germline V gene encodes CDR1 KGHSH and CDR2 LQKENI. V was shortened by 3 bases and J by 6 bases, with 18 bases between the two germline ends. The CDR3 covers 16 residues. The CDR3 protein is CASSPRGREEGNEQFF. The CDR3 DNA is TGTGCCAGCTCACCTCGCGGCAGGGAAGAAGGCAATGAGCAGTTCTTC.

This rearrangement joins TRBV4-1 to TRBJ2-1; 13 positions agree with TRBD2. The CDR3 runs 17 residues. Losses at the gene ends were 2 bases for V and 5 bases for J; bases not matched to a gene: 6. Germline V gene lookup returns CDR1 MGHRA and CDR2 YSYEKL. The CDR3 DNA reads as TGCGCCAGCAGCCAACCCCCCGGGACTAGCGGGAACAATGAGCAGTTCTTC. It is translated as CASSQPPGTSGNNEQFF.

Only a few counts were recorded for this clonotype. The genes are TRBV7-2 and TRBJ2-5; the D call may be TRBD1 or TRBD2 (6 bases each). The germline gives CDR1 SGHTA, CDR2 FQGNSA. CDR3 length: 13 amino acids. V was pared by 6 bases and J by 4 bases, with 12 bases between. CDR3 DNA sequence: TGTGCCAGCAGGTTCGGGGGCGGAGAGACCCAGTACTTC. Its protein product is CASRFGGGETQYF. The whole variable domain, remainder taken from reference TRBV7-2 and TRBJ2-5, is GAGVSQSPSNKVTEKGKDVELRCDPISGHTALYWYRQSLGQGLEFLIYFQGNSAPDKSGLPSDRFSAERTGGSVSTLTIQRTQQEDSAVYLCASRFGGGETQYFGPGTRLLVL.

This clonotype showed up just a few times. The V gene is TRBV27, the J gene TRBJ2-4; possibly TRBD2 for D (5 bases). The CDR3 spans 15 residues. Trimming pared 6 bases from V and 8 bases from J, leaving 20 bases between. Germline-derived CDR1 and CDR2 are MNHEY and SMNVEV (reference sequence). The DNA for the CDR3 is TGTGCCAGCAGGCGAGTCGGCGGTTCGGGGTACATTCAGTACTTC. It codes for CASRRVGGSGYIQYF.

The sample holds many counts of this clonotype. CDR3: CAISDSTYEQYF. Written as DNA, the CDR3 is TGTGCCATCAGTGACAGTACCTACGAGCAGTACTTC. This chain links TRBV10-3 with TRBJ2-7, with no clear D. The CDR3 loop spans 12 amino acids. CDR1 and CDR2 from the germline V gene are ENHRY and SYGVKD. The V gene lost 3 bases and the J gene lost 2 bases, with 5 bases spanning the gap.

The sample holds a few counts of this clonotype. The chain is built from TRBV29-1 and TRBJ2-3, with TRBD2 matching 7 bases. This CDR3 spans 13 amino acids. Germline CDR1 is SQVTM and CDR2 is ANQGSEA. V trimming: 5 bases; J trimming: 3 bases; junction bases outside the gene matches: 5. CDR3 in DNA: TGCAGCGTTCGTATGGGGGGGACAGATACGCAGTATTTT. It encodes CSVRMGGTDTQYF.

V usage is TRBV20-1 and J usage is TRBJ1-6; the D is unclear. V lost 3 bases, J lost 6 bases, and 15 bases lay in between. CDR3 length: 15 residues. Germline values: CDR1 DFQATT, CDR2 SNEGSKA (reference sequence). Here the CDR3 reads CSASDGRIVNSPLHF. In nucleotides, the CDR3 is TGCAGTGCTAGCGACGGGAGGATTGTTAATTCACCCCTCCACTTT.

This chain joins TRBV12-3 or TRBV12-4 and TRBJ2-5, with D perhaps TRBD1 (6 bases). V was trimmed by 5 bases and J by 8 bases, leaving 12 bases between them. CDR3 size: 12 residues. CDR3 loop: CASSVKGGTQYF. In DNA, the CDR3 is TGTGCCAGCAGTGTAAAAGGGGGAACCCAGTACTTC.

This clonotype appeared a few times. V gene TRBV27 combines with J gene TRBJ1-4; D is possibly TRBD1 (6 bases). The CDR3 totals 15 residues. Trimming cost V 1 base and J 8 bases, with 14 bases left between them. The germline V gene encodes CDR1 MNHEY and CDR2 SMNVEV (reference sequence). CDR3 protein: CASSLYGPGQEKLFF. In DNA, the CDR3 is TGTGCCAGCAGTTTATATGGGCCCGGACAGGAAAAACTGTTTTTT.